The subject of this entry is one T cell receptor beta chain. Its matching antigen is unknown. Per the germline V gene, CDR1 is SGHNT and CDR2 is YENEEA. This CDR3 region has 14 residues. With 5 bases removed from V and 5 bases from J, the gap between germline ends came to 13 bases. This sample is part of a study of Ad26.COV2.S vaccination and SARS-CoV-2 variants. Study at large: Donor was one of the participants in the Ad26.COV2.S arm of the COV1001 trial. Ad26.COV2.S was injected intramuscularly once or twice, 56 days apart. Whole-study results and caveats: Participants in the vaccine arm had higher spike-specific TCR breadth; placebo recipients had lower. Overall T cell responses may have been underestimated by the analyses of TCR breadth and depth.

Regarding treatment: around 19 received Ad26.COV2.S at low or high dose, single or two shots; about 5 received placebo; per-sample allocation not given. The samples were gathered on day 63 after the first injection of vaccine or placebo. Using immunoSEQ multiplex PCR, the repertoire was profiled, and TCRdb retains in-frame clones only, with some absent. The sample holds 380,000 or so clones, about 86% seen once. This receptor was identified in a person aged 18 to 65 who received the Ad26.COV2.S COVID-19 vaccine or a placebo. The genes are TRBV11-3 and TRBJ2-1; D is perhaps TRBD1 (5 bases). The sequencing here drew on peripheral blood, taken in a trial of Ad26.COV2.S vaccine versus placebo. Here the CDR3 reads CASSRAGNHNEQFF. The CDR3 DNA is TGTGCCAGCAGCCGAGCAGGGAACCACAATGAGCAGTTCTTC.